The 2 T cell receptor beta chains listed next were all sequenced from one sample in a study of T cells after yellow fever vaccination (dated by TCRdb to between 2018 and 2021). Per the publication, the treatment or condition label means: live attenuated yellow fever vaccine strain. The library was built by means of 5' RACE. The listed sequencing device is Illumina NovaSeq 6000. The public sequencing data were trimmed at Q25 with fastp and processed into clonotypes with MiXCR by TCRdb, which kept only in-frame beta chains. Each entry is one CDR3 protein sequence, shown with its most common DNA and genes. The sample table holds some 300,000 distinct CDR3 sequences, of which around 3.6% were seen once. 23% of the sample belongs to the ten largest clones. Here the sequenced sample was PBMCs, taken on the day of the yellow fever booster vaccination. These receptors all stem from a man younger than 30 who received the YFV17D yellow fever vaccine.

This clonotype was counted a few times. The chain uses TRBV20-1 and TRBJ2-1, with 11 bases fitting TRBD2. Germline loops: CDR1 DFQATT, CDR2 SNEGSKA (reference sequence). Trimming cost V 5 bases and J 4 bases; bases outside gene matches: 10. CDR3 length: 16 amino acids. Written as DNA, the CDR3 is TGCAGTGCTCGTCGACTAGCGGGGAACCTTTACAATGAGCAGTTCTTC. Translated: CSARRLAGNLYNEQFF.

This clonotype was detected a few times. The rearrangement joins TRBV2 to TRBJ2-7; 7 positions match TRBD1. Germline loops: CDR1 SNHLY, CDR2 FYNNEI. The junction had 10 bases not matched to a gene; V was cut back by 5 bases and J by 6 bases. The CDR3 spans 14 residues. Written as DNA, the CDR3 is TGTGCCAGCAGTCCCGGGACAGAGCTATCCGAGCAGTACTTC. This codes for CASSPGTELSEQYF.